This T cell receptor (beta chain) is from a study of blood T cell repertoires in COVID-19. Whole-study context: T cells, B-cell-depleted T cells, or PBMCs supplied cDNA or gDNA.

This table comes from immunoSEQ multiplex PCR, and its TCRdb copy is limited to in-frame clones, with some not included. The table records 150,000 to 200,000 clones, about 85% of them present only once. Trimming pared 4 bases from V and 6 bases from J, leaving 16 bases between. The CDR3 consists of 15 residues. In germline, CDR1 is MDHEN, CDR2 SYDVKM. Specimen: peripheral blood. This clonotype was obtained from a man aged 35-49 years with acute or convalescent COVID-19. The gene calls are TRBV28 and TRBJ1-5; D remains ambiguous. CDR3 nucleotides: TGTGCCAGCAGTTATTCTACAGTTATAAGTCAGCCCCAGCATTTT. Amino acids: CASSYSTVISQPQHF.